The 23 T cell receptor beta chains in this list originate from one sample, sequenced in a study of T cell repertoires in cytomegalovirus infection. TCRdb reanalysed the reads using MiXCR and keeps one entry per CDR3 protein. The profile shows some 97,000 distinct CDR3 sequences, around 22% of them singletons. Material: CD8+ T cells from PBMCs. The receptors originated from a human donor in good health (CMV status not recorded). Some clones in this sample may be carry-over from other donors' samples.

This clonotype was seen ten or more times. The rearrangement uses TRBV6-2 or TRBV6-3 and TRBJ2-7; D remains ambiguous. The CDR3 is 13 amino acids. Per the germline V gene, CDR1 is MNHEY and CDR2 is SVGEGT. Trimming cost V 6 bases and J 1 base, with 10 bases left between them. CDR3 loop: CASSPPLSYEQYF. As DNA, the CDR3 is TGTGCCAGCAGCCCCCCCCTATCCTACGAGCAGTACTTC.

This clonotype has more than one count but fewer than ten. This chain joins TRBV11-2 and TRBJ2-4, with 7 positions matching TRBD2. The V segment lost 4 bases and the J segment 7 bases; nucleotides outside the gene matches: 10. Germline-derived CDR1 and CDR2 are SGHAT and FQNNGV. This CDR3 region has 15 residues. Here the CDR3 reads CASSSGSTSRNIQYF. The CDR3 DNA sequence: TGTGCCAGCAGCTCAGGGTCGACTAGCCGGAACATTCAGTACTTC.

With regard to this clonotype: This may be a read error, as it is one base from a much larger clone. The genes are TRBV7-8 and TRBJ2-1; D could derive from TRBD1 or TRBD2 (5 bases each). This CDR3 is built from 16 residues. Trimming stripped 6 bases from V and 3 bases from J, with 18 bases between. Germline-derived CDR1 and CDR2 are SGHVS and FQNEAQ. The CDR3 spells CASRSGTTLLYNEQFF. CDR3 nucleotide sequence: TGTGCCAGCAGATCCGGGACCACCCTCCTCTACAATGAGCAGTTCTTC.

This clonotype came up many times. The chain links TRBV7-9 to TRBJ2-3; D could derive from TRBD1 or TRBD2 (6 bases each). The germline CDR1 and CDR2 sequences are SEHNR and FQNEAQ (reference sequence). The CDR3 contains 16 residues. V gave up 2 bases and J gave up 4 bases, with 16 bases separating them. The CDR3 loop reads CASSLLEGGSADTQYF. The CDR3 DNA reads TGTGCCAGCAGCTTATTGGAGGGGGGCAGCGCAGATACGCAGTATTTT.

This clonotype was counted ten times or more. This chain links TRBV11-2 with TRBJ2-5, with D hard to call. Germline V lookup: CDR1 SGHAT, CDR2 FQNNGV. The CDR3 length is 14 residues. V dropped 0 bases and J dropped 5 bases, with 10 bases sitting between them. CDR3 bases: TGTGCCAGCAGCTTAGATGTGTCAAGGGAGACCCAGTACTTC. Amino acid sequence: CASSLDVSRETQYF.

The CDR3 protein is CASSIDLRAISNQPQHF. For the CDR3, the DNA is TGTGCCAGTAGTATAGATTTGCGCGCAATTAGCAATCAGCCCCAGCATTTT. The chain links TRBV19 to TRBJ1-5; no firm D call. CDR3 length: 17 residues. With 0 bases removed from V and 0 bases from J, the gap between germline ends came to 12 bases. CDR1 and CDR2 from the germline V gene are LNHDA and SQIVND (reference sequence).

Only one count was recorded for this clonotype. The V gene is TRBV29-1, the J gene TRBJ2-1, with D perhaps TRBD2 (6 bases). This CDR3 is built from 11 residues. Germline V gene lookup returns CDR1 SQVTM and CDR2 ANQGSEA. Trimming took 8 bases from V and 9 from J, leaving 14 bases between them. CDR3 bases: TGCAGCATCGGTTCTAGCGTTGAGCAGTTCTTC. The encoded protein is CSIGSSVEQFF.

In its sample, this clonotype was seen many times. The rearrangement joins TRBV27 to TRBJ2-7; tentative D call: TRBD1 (6 bases). Between the trimmed V and J ends, which lost 6 bases and 4 bases, there was a span of 7 bases. This CDR3 is 11 amino acids long. Per germline, CDR1 MNHEY and CDR2 SMNVEV (reference sequence). The CDR3 sequence is CASRQGYEQYF. In DNA, the CDR3 is TGTGCCAGCAGACAGGGTTACGAGCAGTACTTC.

This clonotype was found a few times. The chain is built from TRBV28 and TRBJ1-4; a possible D gene is TRBD1 (6 bases). The CDR3 covers 12 residues. CDR1 is MDHEN and CDR2 is SYDVKM in the germline V gene. Trimming shortened V by 7 bases and J by 8 bases, and 11 bases separated the two germline ends. The CDR3 coding sequence is TGTGCCAGCAATCCGGGGGGCGAAAAACTGTTTTTT. Protein: CASNPGGEKLFF.

The V call is TRBV7-6, the J call TRBJ2-5; D is undetermined. This CDR3 is built from 12 residues. Trimming removed 8 bases from V and 1 base from J, with 8 bases in between. Per the germline V gene, CDR1 is SGHVS and CDR2 is FNYEAQ. CDR3 sequence: CASGRPQETQYF. The DNA of the CDR3 is TGTGCCAGCGGCCGGCCCCAAGAGACCCAGTACTTC.

This clonotype was seen at least ten times. The chain combines TRBV7-2 with TRBJ1-5; tentative D call: TRBD1 (5 bases). The V end was cut by 2 bases, the J end by 0 bases, with 17 bases between. Germline CDR1 SGHTA, CDR2 FQGNSA. The CDR3 is 18 residues long. The CDR3 DNA follows: TGTGCCAGCAGCTTACGCATTCCTGGGGGGAATAGCAATCAGCCCCAGCATTTT. Amino acid sequence: CASSLRIPGGNSNQPQHF.

The chain recombines TRBV7-3 with TRBJ1-1; no clear D gene. The ends were cut back, 1 base at V and 3 bases at J, with 6 bases in the middle. The CDR3 is 13 amino acids. Germline V gene lookup returns CDR1 SGHTA and CDR2 FQGTGA. The CDR3 reads CASSLRSDTEAFF. CDR3 nucleotide sequence: TGTGCCAGCAGCTTAAGGAGTGACACTGAAGCTTTCTTT.

This clonotype was counted a few times. The chain employs TRBV5-6 and TRBJ2-5, with 10 bases lining up with TRBD2. CDR1 SGHDT and CDR2 YYEEEE come from the germline V gene. The J segment lost 2 bases and the V segment lost 0 bases, leaving 4 bases of the junction unmatched. There are 16 residues in the CDR3. In nucleotides, the CDR3 is TGTGCCAGCAGCTTGGGTCTAGCGGGGGCACAAGAGACCCAGTACTTC. Its protein product is CASSLGLAGAQETQYF.

At least ten counts were recorded for this clonotype. This chain links TRBV7-2 with TRBJ1-5, with 8 nucleotides matching TRBD1. Per the germline V gene, CDR1 is SGHTA and CDR2 is FQGNSA. Losses at the gene ends were 2 bases for V and 0 bases for J; bases not matched to a gene: 12. The CDR3 is 19 amino acids. The CDR3 protein is CASSLTGGEVWYSNQPQHF. CDR3 nucleotides: TGTGCCAGCAGCTTAACAGGGGGAGAAGTATGGTATAGCAATCAGCCCCAGCATTTT.

This clonotype has just a few counts. The chain combines TRBV7-9 with TRBJ2-1; maybe TRBD1 (5 bases). The germline gives CDR1 SEHNR, CDR2 FQNEAQ (reference sequence). This CDR3 has 13 residues. With 5 bases removed from V and 5 bases from J, the gap between germline ends came to 10 bases. As DNA, the CDR3 is TGTGCCAGCAGCCTAGGACATGACAATGAGCAGTTCTTC. It is translated as CASSLGHDNEQFF.

The CDR3 protein is CASSLSGPSYNEQFF. The CDR3 nucleotides are TGTGCCAGCAGCTTGAGCGGTCCCTCCTACAATGAGCAGTTCTTC. The J gene is TRBJ2-1, the V gene TRBV6-6; D perhaps matches TRBD2 (5 bases). With 6 bases removed from V and 0 bases from J, the gap between germline ends came to 12 bases. The germline V gene has CDR1 MNHNY and CDR2 SVGAGI (reference sequence). The CDR3 sequence is 15 residues long.

This clonotype was observed at least ten times. CDR3 protein: CASSPRRGSGGANEQYF. The CDR3 DNA reads TGTGCCAGCAGCCCAAGAAGGGGTAGCGGGGGGGCAAACGAGCAGTACTTC. This chain links TRBV7-2 with TRBJ2-7; 11 nucleotides agree with TRBD2. Germline CDR1 is SGHTA and CDR2 is FQGNSA. The CDR3 contains 17 residues. V dropped 5 bases and J dropped 5; count of bases not matched to a gene: 14.

This clonotype has ten or more counts. This sequence joins TRBV7-6 and TRBJ2-5, with a possible D match to TRBD2 (5 bases). The CDR3 length is 14 residues. CDR1 SGHVS and CDR2 FNYEAQ come from the germline V gene. V dropped 1 base and J dropped 4 bases, with 10 bases sitting between them. CDR3 sequence (DNA): TGTGCCAGCAGCTTAGAGGAACGGGGAGAGACCCAGTACTTC. Encoded protein: CASSLEERGETQYF.

The gene calls are TRBV2 and TRBJ2-3; TRBD1 or TRBD2 may be the D gene (5 bases each). V shed 3 bases and J shed 3 bases, with 13 bases lying between them. Germline assignment: CDR1 SNHLY and CDR2 FYNNEI. The CDR3 runs 15 residues. CDR3 protein: CASSDPAGRTDTQYF. In DNA, the CDR3 is TGTGCCAGCAGTGATCCGGCAGGGAGAACAGATACGCAGTATTTT.

Remarks on this clonotype: Mismatch with germline at one junction end may stem from a read error. The chain couples TRBV7-7 to TRBJ2-2; D might be TRBD2 (7 bases). Germline-derived CDR1 and CDR2 are SSHAT and FNYEAQ (reference sequence). The CDR3 has 19 amino acids. The CDR3 protein is CASSLAAVGGVDYTGELFF. The CDR3, as DNA: TGTGCTAGCAGCTTAGCCGCCGTAGGGGGGGTCGATTACACCGGGGAGCTGTTTTTT.

CDR3: CASSMTEGRTDTQYF. The DNA of the CDR3 is TGTGCCAGTAGTATGACGGAGGGACGCACAGATACGCAGTATTTT. J is TRBJ2-3 and V is TRBV19; TRBD2 is a possible D gene (6 bases). The germline CDR1 and CDR2 sequences are LNHDA and SQIVND (reference sequence). The CDR3 totals 15 residues. Trimming pared 3 bases from V and 1 base from J, leaving 11 bases between.

This clonotype was recorded at least ten times. CDR3: CASSLPLLGTETYEQYF. DNA of the CDR3: TGTGCCAGCAGCTTACCCCTTTTGGGGACAGAGACCTACGAGCAGTACTTC. The gene calls are TRBV7-2 and TRBJ2-7; 7 nucleotides agree with TRBD1. Looked up from germline, CDR1 is SGHTA and CDR2 is FQGNSA. Trimming cost V 2 bases and J 2 bases; bases outside gene matches: 12. The CDR3 has 17 residues. Complete variable domain (other parts from reference TRBV7-2 and TRBJ2-7): GAGVSQSPSNKVTEKGKDVELRCDPISGHTALYWYRQSLGQGLEFLIYFQGNSAPDKSGLPSDRFSAERTGGSVSTLTIQRTQQEDSAVYLCASSLPLLGTETYEQYFGPGTRLTVT.

V gene TRBV24-1 combines with J gene TRBJ2-1; 7 nucleotides align to TRBD1. Germline loops: CDR1 KGHDR, CDR2 SFDVKD. The CDR3 covers 12 residues. V was clipped by 11 bases and J by 9 bases; unmatched bases: 9. CDR3 DNA sequence: TGTGCCAGCCAGACAGGGCTTGGTGAGCAGTTCTTC. This translates into CASQTGLGEQFF.